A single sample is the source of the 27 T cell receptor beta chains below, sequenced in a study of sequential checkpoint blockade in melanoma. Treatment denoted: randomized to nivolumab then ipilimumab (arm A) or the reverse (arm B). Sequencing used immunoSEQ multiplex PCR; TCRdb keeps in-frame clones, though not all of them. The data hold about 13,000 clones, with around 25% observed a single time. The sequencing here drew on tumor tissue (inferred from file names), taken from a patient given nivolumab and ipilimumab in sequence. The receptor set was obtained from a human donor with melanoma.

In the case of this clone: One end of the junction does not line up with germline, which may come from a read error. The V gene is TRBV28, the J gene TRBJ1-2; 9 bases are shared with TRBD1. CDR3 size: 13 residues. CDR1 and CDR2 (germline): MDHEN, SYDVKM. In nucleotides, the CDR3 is TGTGCCAGCAGTTTACCGGGACAGGGTCAACCCCTCTTC. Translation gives CASSLPGQGQPLF.

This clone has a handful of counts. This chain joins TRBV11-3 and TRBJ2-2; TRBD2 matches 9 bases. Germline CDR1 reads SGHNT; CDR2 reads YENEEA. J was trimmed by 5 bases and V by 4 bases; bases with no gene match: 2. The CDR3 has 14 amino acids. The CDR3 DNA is TGTGCCAGCAGCTATCTAGCGGGGACCGGGGAGCTGTTTTTT. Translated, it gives CASSYLAGTGELFF.

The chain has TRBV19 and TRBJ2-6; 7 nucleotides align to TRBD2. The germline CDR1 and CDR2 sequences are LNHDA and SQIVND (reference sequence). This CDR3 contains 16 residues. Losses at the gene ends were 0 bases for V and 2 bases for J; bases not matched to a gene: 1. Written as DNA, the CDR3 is TGTGCCAGTAGTATAGACGGGGGGACTGGGGCCAACGTCCTGACTTTC. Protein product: CASSIDGGTGANVLTF.

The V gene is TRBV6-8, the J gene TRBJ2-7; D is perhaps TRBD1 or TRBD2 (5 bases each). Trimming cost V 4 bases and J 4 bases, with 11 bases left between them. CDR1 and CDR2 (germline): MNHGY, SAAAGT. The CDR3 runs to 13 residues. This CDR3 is CASSFRDQYEQYF. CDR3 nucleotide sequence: TGTGCCAGCAGTTTCCGGGACCAATACGAGCAGTACTTC.

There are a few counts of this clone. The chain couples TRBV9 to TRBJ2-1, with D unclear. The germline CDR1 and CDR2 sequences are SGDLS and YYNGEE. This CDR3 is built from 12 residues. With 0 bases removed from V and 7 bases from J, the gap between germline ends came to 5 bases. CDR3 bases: TGTGCCAGCAGCGTAGCCCATAATGAGCAGTTCTTC. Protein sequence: CASSVAHNEQFF.

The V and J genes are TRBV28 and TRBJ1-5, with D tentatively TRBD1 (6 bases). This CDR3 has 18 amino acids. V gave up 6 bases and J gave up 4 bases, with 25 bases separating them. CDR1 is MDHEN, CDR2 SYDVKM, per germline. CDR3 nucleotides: TGTGCCAGCAGGCGACCAGGGGACCGTCGAGCCCTAAATCAGCCCCAGCATTTT. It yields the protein CASRRPGDRRALNQPQHF. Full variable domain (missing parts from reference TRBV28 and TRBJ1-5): DVKVTQSSRYLVKRTGEKVFLECVQDMDHENMFWYRQDPGLGLRLIYFSYDVKMKEKGDIPEGYSVSREKKERFSLILESASTNQTSMYLCASRRPGDRRALNQPQHFGDGTRLSIL.

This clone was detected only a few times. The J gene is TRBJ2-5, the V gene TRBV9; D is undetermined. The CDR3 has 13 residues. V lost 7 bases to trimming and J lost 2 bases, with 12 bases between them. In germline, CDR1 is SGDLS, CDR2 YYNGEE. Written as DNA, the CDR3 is TGTGCCAGCGGCAGACCGTTTCAAGAGACCCAGTACTTC. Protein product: CASGRPFQETQYF.

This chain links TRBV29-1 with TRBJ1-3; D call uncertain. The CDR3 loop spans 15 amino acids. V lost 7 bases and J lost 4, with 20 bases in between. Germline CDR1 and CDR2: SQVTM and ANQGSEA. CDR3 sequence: CSASLTSARGNTIYF. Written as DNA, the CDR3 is TGCAGCGCGAGCTTGACCTCAGCGCGGGGAAACACCATATATTTT.

The CDR3 protein is CASRRGLTYEQYF. DNA for the CDR3: TGTGCCAGCAGGAGGGGGCTCACCTACGAGCAGTACTTC. The gene calls are TRBV6-8 and TRBJ2-7, with 7 positions matching TRBD1. Per the germline V gene, CDR1 is MNHGY and CDR2 is SAAAGT. This CDR3 comprises 13 residues. The V and J ends lost 6 bases and 2 bases, in that order; junction bases with no gene match: 4.

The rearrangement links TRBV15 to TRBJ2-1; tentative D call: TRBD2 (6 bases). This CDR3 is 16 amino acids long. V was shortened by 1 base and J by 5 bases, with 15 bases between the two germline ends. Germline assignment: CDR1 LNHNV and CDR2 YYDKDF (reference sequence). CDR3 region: CATSRGGTQGNNEQFF. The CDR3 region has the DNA TGTGCCACCAGCAGAGGCGGGACCCAAGGGAACAATGAGCAGTTCTTC.

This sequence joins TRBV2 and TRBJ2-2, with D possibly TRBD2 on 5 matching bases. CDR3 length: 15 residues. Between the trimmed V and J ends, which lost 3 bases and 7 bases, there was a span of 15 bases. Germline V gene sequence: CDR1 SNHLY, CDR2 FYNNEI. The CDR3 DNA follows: TGTGCCAGCAGTGATGGCCGGACTGGATTCGGGGAGCTGTTTTTT. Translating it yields CASSDGRTGFGELFF.

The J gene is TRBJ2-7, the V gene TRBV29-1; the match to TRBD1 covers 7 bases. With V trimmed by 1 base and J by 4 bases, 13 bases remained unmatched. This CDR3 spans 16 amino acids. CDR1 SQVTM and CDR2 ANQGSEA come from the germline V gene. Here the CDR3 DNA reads TGCAGCGTTGAAGCCCCCGGGACAGCTCTTTTATACGAGCAGTACTTC. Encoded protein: CSVEAPGTALLYEQYF.

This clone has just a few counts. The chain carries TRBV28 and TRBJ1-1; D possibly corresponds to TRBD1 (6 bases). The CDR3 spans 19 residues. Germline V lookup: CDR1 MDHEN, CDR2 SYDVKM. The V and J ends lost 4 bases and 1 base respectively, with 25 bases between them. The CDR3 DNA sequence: TGTGCCAGCAGTTCCAATCAAGCGTCACAGGGCCCCGGGAACACTGAAGCTTTCTTT. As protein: CASSSNQASQGPGNTEAFF.

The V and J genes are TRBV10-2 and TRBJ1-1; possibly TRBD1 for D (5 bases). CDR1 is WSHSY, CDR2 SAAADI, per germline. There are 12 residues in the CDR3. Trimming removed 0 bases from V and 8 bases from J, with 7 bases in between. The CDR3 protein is CASSESHREAFF. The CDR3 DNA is TGCGCCAGCAGTGAGTCACACAGGGAAGCTTTCTTT.

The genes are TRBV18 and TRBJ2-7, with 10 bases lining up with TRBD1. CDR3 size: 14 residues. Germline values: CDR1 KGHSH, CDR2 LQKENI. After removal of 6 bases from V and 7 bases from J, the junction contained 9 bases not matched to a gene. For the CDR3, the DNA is TGTGCCAGCTCCGCGGACAGGGGGTGGGAGGAGCAGTACTTC. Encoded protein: CASSADRGWEEQYF.

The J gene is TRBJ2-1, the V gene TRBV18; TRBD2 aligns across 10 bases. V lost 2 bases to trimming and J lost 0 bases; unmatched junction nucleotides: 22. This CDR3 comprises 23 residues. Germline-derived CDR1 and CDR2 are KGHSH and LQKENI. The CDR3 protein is CASSPSGQTLAGLYWSSYNEQFF. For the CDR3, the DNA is TGTGCCAGCTCACCATCGGGACAGACACTAGCGGGACTCTATTGGAGCTCCTACAATGAGCAGTTCTTC.

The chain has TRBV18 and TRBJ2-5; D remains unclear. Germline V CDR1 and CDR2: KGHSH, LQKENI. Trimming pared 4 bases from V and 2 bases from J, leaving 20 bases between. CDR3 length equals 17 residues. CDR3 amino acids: CASSLYVPQEIQETQYF. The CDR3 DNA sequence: TGTGCCAGCTCACTCTATGTTCCCCAAGAGATACAAGAGACCCAGTACTTC.

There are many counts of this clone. The CDR3 DNA is TGTGCCAGCAGCCCGGGACAGGGGGCGATTGGCTACACCTTC. Translation gives CASSPGQGAIGYTF. The chain couples TRBV11-3 to TRBJ1-2, with 12 bases that match TRBD1. The CDR3 has 14 residues. CDR1 and CDR2 (germline): SGHNT, YENEEA. Trimming at V came to 5 bases and at J to 7 bases, leaving 5 bases not matched to a gene.

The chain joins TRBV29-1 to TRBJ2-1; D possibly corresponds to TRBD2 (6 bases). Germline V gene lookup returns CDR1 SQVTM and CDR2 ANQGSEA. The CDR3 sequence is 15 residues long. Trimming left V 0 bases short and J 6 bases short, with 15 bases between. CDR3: CSVEDERTTANEQFF. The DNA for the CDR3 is TGCAGCGTTGAAGATGAAAGGACTACCGCCAATGAGCAGTTCTTC.

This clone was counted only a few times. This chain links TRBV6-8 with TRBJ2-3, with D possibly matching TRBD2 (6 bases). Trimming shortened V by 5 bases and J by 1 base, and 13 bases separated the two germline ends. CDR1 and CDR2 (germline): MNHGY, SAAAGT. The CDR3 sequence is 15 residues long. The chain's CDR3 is CASSVTRWGTDTQYF. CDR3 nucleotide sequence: TGTGCCAGCAGTGTGACTAGATGGGGCACAGATACGCAGTATTTT.

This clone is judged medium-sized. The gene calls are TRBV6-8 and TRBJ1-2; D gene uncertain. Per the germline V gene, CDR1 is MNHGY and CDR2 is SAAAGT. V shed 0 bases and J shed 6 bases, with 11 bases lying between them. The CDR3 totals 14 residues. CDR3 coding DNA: TGTGCCAGCAGTTACTCAGTCCAGCGTAATGGCTACACCTTC. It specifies CASSYSVQRNGYTF.

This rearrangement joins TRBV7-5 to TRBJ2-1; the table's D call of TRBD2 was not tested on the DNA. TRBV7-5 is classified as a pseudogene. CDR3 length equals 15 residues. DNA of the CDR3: TGTGCCAGCAGCCCTGGGGGGACTAGCTACAATGAGCAGTTCTTC. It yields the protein CASSPGGTSYNEQFF.

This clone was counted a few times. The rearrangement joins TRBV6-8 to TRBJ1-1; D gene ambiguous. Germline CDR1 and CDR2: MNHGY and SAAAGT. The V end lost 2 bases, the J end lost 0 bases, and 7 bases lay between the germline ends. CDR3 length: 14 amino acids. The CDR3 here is CASSYKGMNTEAFF. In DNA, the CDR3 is TGTGCCAGCAGTTACAAAGGGATGAACACTGAAGCTTTCTTT.

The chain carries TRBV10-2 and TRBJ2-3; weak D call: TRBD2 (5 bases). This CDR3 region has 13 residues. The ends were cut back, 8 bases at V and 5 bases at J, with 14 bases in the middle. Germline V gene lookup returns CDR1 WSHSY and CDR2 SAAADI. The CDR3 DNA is TGCGCCAGCGGGCTCGGGGTGGGAGATACGCAGTATTTT. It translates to CASGLGVGDTQYF.

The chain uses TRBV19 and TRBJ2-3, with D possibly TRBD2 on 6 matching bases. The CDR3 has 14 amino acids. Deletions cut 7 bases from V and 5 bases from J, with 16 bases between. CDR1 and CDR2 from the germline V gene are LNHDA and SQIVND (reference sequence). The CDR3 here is CASTTGTAGDTQYF. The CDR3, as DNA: TGTGCCAGTACCACCGGGACTGCGGGAGATACGCAGTATTTT.

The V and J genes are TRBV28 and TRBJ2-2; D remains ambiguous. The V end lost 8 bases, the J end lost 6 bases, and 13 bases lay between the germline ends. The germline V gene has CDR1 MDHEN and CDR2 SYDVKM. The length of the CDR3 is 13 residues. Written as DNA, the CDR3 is TGTGCCAGCTCACCAGGAGTATCCGGGGAGCTGTTTTTT. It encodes CASSPGVSGELFF. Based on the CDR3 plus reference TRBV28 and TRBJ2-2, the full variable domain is DVKVTQSSRYLVKRTGEKVFLECVQDMDHENMFWYRQDPGLGLRLIYFSYDVKMKEKGDIPEGYSVSREKKERFSLILESASTNQTSMYLCASSPGVSGELFFGEGSRLTVL.

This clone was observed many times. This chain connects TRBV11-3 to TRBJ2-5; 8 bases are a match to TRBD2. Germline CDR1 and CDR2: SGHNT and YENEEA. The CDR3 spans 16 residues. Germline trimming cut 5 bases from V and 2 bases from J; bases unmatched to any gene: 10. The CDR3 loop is CASSREGHRSQETQYF. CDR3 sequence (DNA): TGTGCCAGCAGCCGGGAGGGACATCGCTCACAAGAGACCCAGTACTTC.